This T cell receptor beta chain emerged from a study of T cells in Graves' hyperthyroidism and ophthalmopathy. Across the whole study: Any treatment followed the collection of peripheral blood at initial diagnosis.

It was RNA transcripts that yielded the amplified TCR beta CDR3 regions. TCR CDR3 underwent first-round RT-PCR with the HTBI primer set. TCRdb passed the multiplex PCR reads through MiXCR, listing each CDR3 protein once. The sample contains 400,000 to 600,000 distinct CDR3 sequences, around 16% of which appear only once. In this sample, this clonotype turned up once. Antigen specificity is unknown. The cohort's ophthalmopathy patients, a group with duration under 3 months, had a Clinical Activity Score of at least 3 and a NOSPECS grade of at least 4. General study findings and limits: A 13 V-J model separated ophthalmopathy from stable hyperthyroidism. Before onset, by a median of about seven months, the model predicted ophthalmopathy.

Trimming cost V 6 bases and J 6 bases, with 27 bases left between them. Germline-derived CDR1 and CDR2 are MNHEY and SVGEGT. There are 18 residues in the CDR3. The gene calls are TRBV6-2 or TRBV6-3 and TRBJ2-1, with D possibly matching TRBD1 (10 bases). The receptor was isolated from a woman aged 25 to 39 with Graves' ophthalmopathy. Sequencing was carried out using blood. CDR3 in amino acids: CASRRQGAGLAGINEQFF. The CDR3 DNA reads as TGTGCCAGCAGGCGACAGGGGGCAGGCCTAGCGGGAATCAATGAGCAGTTCTTC.